Only a few counts were recorded for the clone carrying this T cell receptor beta chain. The sample originates from a study of identical twins. TCRdb passed the 5' RACE reads through MiXCR, listing each CDR3 protein once. The sample gives about 470,000 distinct CDR3 sequences, 20% to 25% of which show up once; 2.5% to 3.5% is in the top ten. The germline V gene encodes CDR1 SGHVS and CDR2 FNYEAQ. The CDR3 has 13 amino acids. The germline V and J ends were trimmed by 5 bases and 5 bases, with 10 bases remaining between them. The sample was also linked to a second study, of T cells expressing NK-cell markers.

This sequence joins TRBV7-6 and TRBJ1-5; tentative D call: TRBD1 (6 bases). This TCR was sampled from a woman between 18 and 30 years old in good health. Sequences were obtained from CD4+ T cells sorted from blood. The CDR3 here is CASSGGTYQPQHF. CDR3 sequence (DNA): TGTGCCAGCAGCGGGGGGACATATCAGCCCCAGCATTTT.